This TCR beta chain appears in the sequencing data of a study of CD8+ T cells in alopecia areata. Study context: Tofacitinib administration to treated patients was oral, at 5 to 10 mg twice daily.

Peripheral blood and lesional scalp punch biopsies were taken from alopecia areata patients. The sorting of PBMCs gave CD4+ and CD8+ T cells. With respect to this clone: Antigen specificity is unknown.

Sequencing templates came from extracted RNA that was reverse transcribed into cDNA. The data were produced by immunoSEQ multiplex PCR, yet TCRdb's version contains in-frame clones alone and is incomplete. Here the sample spans about 180,000 clones, 65% to 75% being singletons. The CDR3 length is 13 residues. Per germline, CDR1 GTSNPN and CDR2 SVGIG (reference sequence). V gave up 2 bases and J gave up 0 bases, with 8 bases separating them. Broader study findings: Resident alphabeta T-cell populations of normal skin are likewise subject to sequencing in scalp samples.

The sample here was CD8+ T cells sorted from blood, taken at week 0. The receptor's source is a human donor with alopecia areata. The rearrangement joins TRBV30 to TRBJ2-7; no clear D. CDR3 nucleotide sequence: TGTGCCTGGAGTCCGGACGGCTCCTACGAGCAGTACTTC. Amino acids: CAWSPDGSYEQYF. The full variable domain, rest sourced from reference TRBV30 and TRBJ2-7, is SQTIHQWPATLVQPVGSPLSLECTVEGTSNPNLYWYRQAAGRGLQLLFYSVGIGQISSEVPQNLSASRPQDRQFILSSKKLLLSDSGFYLCAWSPDGSYEQYFGPGTRLTVT.